The clone carrying this T cell receptor beta chain was counted ten times or more. No antigen is known for it. This sample was taken from a study of post-analysis software for immune sequencing data. Looked up from germline, CDR1 is DFQATT and CDR2 is SNEGSKA (reference sequence). This CDR3 comprises 14 residues. With V trimmed by 0 bases and J by 4 bases, 6 bases remained unmatched. Built from TCR beta cDNA, the libraries had unique molecular identifiers in them. In TCRdb, the PCR reads were re-called with MiXCR into one record per CDR3 protein. The profile shows roughly 730,000 distinct CDR3 sequences, 25% to 30% of them singletons. General observations from the study: Controls showed lower frequencies than patients for roughly 5 TRBV segments, and TRBV5-6, TRBV5-1 and TRBV20-1 were among these.

This chain joins TRBV20-1 and TRBJ2-7; 7 bases match TRBD2. The sample taken for sequencing was blood. This TCR came from a girl aged 5-17 years with multiple sclerosis. The CDR3 bases are TGCAGTGCTAGAGAGGGCGGGAGTTGGTACGAGCAGTACTTC. As protein: CSAREGGSWYEQYF.